This is a list of T cell receptor beta chains from one sample in a study of regulatory T cells in long-lasting Graves disease. TCRdb recomputed calls from the multiplex PCR reads with MiXCR, one row per CDR3 protein. The sample carries about 560,000 distinct CDR3 sequences, about 16% recorded once. These data are also associated with another study on T cells in Graves' hyperthyroidism and ophthalmopathy.

Sequencing used peripheral blood mononuclear cells (PBMCs), obtained at new diagnosis, from a patient treated with antithyroid drugs. The receptors derive from a man between 18 and 35 years old with Graves disease. Both conserved end residues are part of each CDR3. The D gene is left open where the match is weak. Clone size appears in some rows only: once, few, many, or a class for an expanded clone.

TGTGCCAGCAGTTATCCGGGGGGGAATCAGCCCCAGCATTTT | CASSYPGGNQPQHF | many | TRBJ1-5 | . | TRBV6-9
TGTGCCAGTTTAATTCCGGGACAGGGGGATACTGGGGCCAACGTCCTGACTTTC | CASLIPGQGDTGANVLTF | . | TRBJ2-6 | TRBD1 | TRBV12-3/TRBV12-4
TGTGCCTGGAGTACCGTGGCCGGACTAAGCACAGATACGCAGTATTTT | CAWSTVAGLSTDTQYF | many | TRBJ2-3 | . | TRBV30
TGTGCCAGTAGTATTCGGCGGGAGACGGCCTACGAGCAGTACTTC | CASSIRRETAYEQYF | . | TRBJ2-7 | TRBD2 | TRBV19
TGTGCCAGCAGTTCCGCCCACGCAACTAATGAAAAACTGTTTTTT | CASSSAHATNEKLFF | . | TRBJ1-4 | . | TRBV27
TGTGCCAGCAGCCAGAGGACATTGAACACCGGGGAGCTGTTTTTT | CASSQRTLNTGELFF | few | TRBJ2-2 | . | TRBV7-9
TGTGCCAGTAGTACCGGACAGGAGACTGAAGCTTTCTTT | CASSTGQETEAFF | few | TRBJ1-1 | TRBD1 | TRBV19
TGTGCCAGCAGCTTAGGGTTCTTGCTCGACAGTAACTATGGCTACACCTTC | CASSLGFLLDSNYGYTF | . | TRBJ1-2 | . | TRBV11-2
TGTGCCAGCGCCGATTTTGCCGGAGTTGGAAATGAGCAGTTCTTC | CASADFAGVGNEQFF | few | TRBJ2-1 | . | TRBV27
TGTGCCAGCAGTCTTACCCGGAATCAGCCCCAGCATTTT | CASSLTRNQPQHF | . | TRBJ1-5 | . | TRBV12-3/TRBV12-4
TGTGCCAGTAGTATAGACTCAGAGGTGGGGGGGTACAATGAGCAGTTCTTC | CASSIDSEVGGYNEQFF | few | TRBJ2-1 | TRBD2 | TRBV19
TGTGCCAGCAGCCAGTACCCGGGACAGGGGACCTACGAGCAGTACTTC | CASSQYPGQGTYEQYF | few | TRBJ2-7 | TRBD1 | TRBV3-1
TGTGCCACCAGCAGAGATCGGGGGTCCAGCTCTGGCTACACCTTC | CATSRDRGSSSGYTF | . | TRBJ1-2 | . | TRBV15
TGTGCCAGCAGTTTAGTAGCGGGAGACGTAAATGAGCAGTTCTTC | CASSLVAGDVNEQFF | many | TRBJ2-1 | TRBD2 | TRBV12-3/TRBV12-4
TGTGCCAGCAGCCAAGATTGGGCCGGGGAGCTGTTTTTT | CASSQDWAGELFF | . | TRBJ2-2 | . | TRBV3-1
TGTGCCTGGAGTGCGGGACAGTCCTCCTACAATGAGCAGTTCTTC | CAWSAGQSSYNEQFF | many | TRBJ2-1 | TRBD1 | TRBV30
TGTGCCAGCAGCTTAACGCCGGAGTCTGGCAAAAACATTCAGTACTTC | CASSLTPESGKNIQYF | . | TRBJ2-4 | . | TRBV7-3
TGTGCCAGCAGTGAATTTCCCGGCGGATCGCAGTTCTTC | CASSEFPGGSQFF | few | TRBJ2-1 | . | TRBV25-1
TGTGCCAGCACTGCCGGGACAGATAACTATGGCTACACCTTC | CASTAGTDNYGYTF | many | TRBJ1-2 | TRBD1 | TRBV12-3/TRBV12-4
TGTGCCAGCAGAGAAAGGTTATGGGGTGCTGAAAAACTGTTTTTT | CASRERLWGAEKLFF | many | TRBJ1-4 | . | TRBV11-2
TGTGCCAGCAGGGGACCCAATCAGCCCCAGCATTTT | CASRGPNQPQHF | few | TRBJ1-5 | . | TRBV2
TGTGCCAGCAGCCCCTCGGGGACGAGGTCCTACGAGCAGTACTTC | CASSPSGTRSYEQYF | many | TRBJ2-7 | . | TRBV3-1
TGTGCCAGCAAATCGCAGGACGCCTATAGCAATCAGCCCCAGCATTTT | CASKSQDAYSNQPQHF | few | TRBJ1-5 | . | TRBV2
TGCAGTGCTAATGGACTATCGGGAGCAACAGATACGCAGTATTTT | CSANGLSGATDTQYF | . | TRBJ2-3 | . | TRBV20-1
TGTGCCAGCAGTGAAGGGTGGCAGCCCCAGCATTTT | CASSEGWQPQHF | . | TRBJ1-5 | . | TRBV6-1
TGTGCCAGCAGCCCCAGGACTAGCGGGACGTACGAGCAGTACTTC | CASSPRTSGTYEQYF | . | TRBJ2-7 | TRBD2 | TRBV4-2
TGTGCCAGCTCACCAGCAGGACAGAACACTGAAGCTTTCTTT | CASSPAGQNTEAFF | many | TRBJ1-1 | . | TRBV18
TGCGCCAGCAGCCCAGAACAGGGCATGACCTCCACAGATACGCAGTATTTT | CASSPEQGMTSTDTQYF | many | TRBJ2-3 | . | TRBV5-1
TGTGCCAGCAGCTCTAGCGGGCTCACAGATACGCAGTATTTT | CASSSSGLTDTQYF | many | TRBJ2-3 | TRBD2 | TRBV7-9
TGTGCCAGCAGCTTGGAGGGTCAGGGGGTATACCAAGAGACCCAGTACTTC | CASSLEGQGVYQETQYF | many | TRBJ2-5 | TRBD1 | TRBV5-6
TGTGCCAGCAAATCGGAATGGGACTACGAGCAGTACTTC | CASKSEWDYEQYF | . | TRBJ2-7 | . | TRBV6-1
TGTGCCAGCAGCGCCGGACAGGGAATGGAGCAGCCCCAGCATTTT | CASSAGQGMEQPQHF | . | TRBJ1-5 | TRBD1 | TRBV9
TGCGCCAGCAGCTGGCCCCCGGGACAGGGGACAGATACGCAGTATTTT | CASSWPPGQGTDTQYF | many | TRBJ2-3 | TRBD1 | TRBV5-1
TGCAGTGCTAGACGACAGGGTCGAACAGATACGCAGTATTTT | CSARRQGRTDTQYF | . | TRBJ2-3 | TRBD1 | TRBV20-1
TGCAGCCTCACCCTGCCGACCGACTACAATGAGCAGTTCTTC | CSLTLPTDYNEQFF | . | TRBJ2-1 | . | TRBV20-1
TGTGCCAGCAGCGTAGCGGGGTCTAGCACAGATACGCAGTATTTT | CASSVAGSSTDTQYF | many | TRBJ2-3 | TRBD2 | TRBV7-3
TGTGCCAGTAGTACCCAACTAGCGGGGGGACAGGGGCAGTTCTTC | CASSTQLAGGQGQFF | few | TRBJ2-1 | TRBD2 | TRBV19
TGTGCCAGCAGCCCCCTACCGAGACAGGGGACCTACGAGCAGTACTTC | CASSPLPRQGTYEQYF | many | TRBJ2-7 | TRBD1 | TRBV27
TGTGCCAGCAGTTCGTGGGTGAGAGGAAAAGAAGCTTTCTTT | CASSSWVRGKEAFF | few | TRBJ1-1 | . | TRBV12-3/TRBV12-4
TGTGCCAGCTCACCAATATCACTAGTTCACAATGAGCAGTTCTTC | CASSPISLVHNEQFF | many | TRBJ2-1 | . | TRBV18
TGTGCCTGGGATAACAGGGGGAACTATGGCTACACCTTC | CAWDNRGNYGYTF | . | TRBJ1-2 | TRBD1 | TRBV30
TGTGCCACCAGCAGGGAAAGGGGGGGGACTGAAGCTTTCTTT | CATSRERGGTEAFF | few | TRBJ1-1 | . | TRBV15
TGTGCCAGCAGCTCCACCAGACTAGATCGTCGGGAGACCCAGTACTTC | CASSSTRLDRRETQYF | many | TRBJ2-5 | . | TRBV7-8
TGTGCCAGCGGGAGGGAGGCAGGGGGCTACAATGAGCAGTTCTTC | CASGREAGGYNEQFF | many | TRBJ2-1 | . | TRBV2
TGTGCCAGCAGCTTGGAGGGTGGGCCTAGCACAGATACGCAGTATTTT | CASSLEGGPSTDTQYF | few | TRBJ2-3 | . | TRBV5-4